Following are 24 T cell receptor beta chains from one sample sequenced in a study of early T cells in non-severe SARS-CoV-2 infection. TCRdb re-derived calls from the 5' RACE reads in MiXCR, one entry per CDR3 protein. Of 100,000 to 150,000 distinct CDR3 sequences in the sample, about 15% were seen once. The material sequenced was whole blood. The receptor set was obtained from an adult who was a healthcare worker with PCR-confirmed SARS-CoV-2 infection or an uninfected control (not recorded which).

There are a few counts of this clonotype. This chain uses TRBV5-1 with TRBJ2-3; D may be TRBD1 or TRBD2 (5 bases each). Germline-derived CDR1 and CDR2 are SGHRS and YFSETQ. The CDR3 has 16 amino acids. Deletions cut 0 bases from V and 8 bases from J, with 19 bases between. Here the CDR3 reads CASSLAGPRYTPTQYF. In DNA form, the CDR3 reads TGCGCCAGCAGCTTGGCGGGGCCGAGATATACTCCTACGCAGTATTTT.

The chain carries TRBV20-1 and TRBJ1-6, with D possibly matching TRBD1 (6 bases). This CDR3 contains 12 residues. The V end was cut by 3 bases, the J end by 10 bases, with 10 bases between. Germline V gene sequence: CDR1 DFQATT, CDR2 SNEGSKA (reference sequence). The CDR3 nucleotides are TGCAGTGCTAGCAGGGGCGAGTCACCCCTCCACTTT. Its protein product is CSASRGESPLHF.

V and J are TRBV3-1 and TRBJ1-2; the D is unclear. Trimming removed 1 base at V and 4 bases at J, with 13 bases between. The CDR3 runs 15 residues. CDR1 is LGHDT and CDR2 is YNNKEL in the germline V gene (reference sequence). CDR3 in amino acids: CASSQGEAARYGYTF. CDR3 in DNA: TGTGCCAGCAGCCAAGGGGAAGCCGCGCGCTATGGCTACACCTTC.

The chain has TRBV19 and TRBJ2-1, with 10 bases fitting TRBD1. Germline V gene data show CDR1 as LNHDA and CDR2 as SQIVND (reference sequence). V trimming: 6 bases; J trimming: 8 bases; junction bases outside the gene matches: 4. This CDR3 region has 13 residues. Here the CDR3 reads CASSGTGVDEQFF. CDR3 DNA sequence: TGTGCCAGTAGCGGGACAGGGGTCGATGAGCAGTTCTTC.

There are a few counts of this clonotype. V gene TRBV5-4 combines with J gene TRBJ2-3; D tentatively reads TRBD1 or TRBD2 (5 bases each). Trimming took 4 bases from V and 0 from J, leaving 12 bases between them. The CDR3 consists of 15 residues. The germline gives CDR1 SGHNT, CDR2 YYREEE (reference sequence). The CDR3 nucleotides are TGTGCCAGCAGCCGAGGTCGGGACAGCACAGATACGCAGTATTTT. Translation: CASSRGRDSTDTQYF.

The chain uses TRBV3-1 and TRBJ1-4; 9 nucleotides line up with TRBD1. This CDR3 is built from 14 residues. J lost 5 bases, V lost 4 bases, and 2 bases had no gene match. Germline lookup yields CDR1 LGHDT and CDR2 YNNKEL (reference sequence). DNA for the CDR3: TGTGCCAGCAGCCCCGGGACAGGGAATGAAAAACTGTTTTTT. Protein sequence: CASSPGTGNEKLFF.

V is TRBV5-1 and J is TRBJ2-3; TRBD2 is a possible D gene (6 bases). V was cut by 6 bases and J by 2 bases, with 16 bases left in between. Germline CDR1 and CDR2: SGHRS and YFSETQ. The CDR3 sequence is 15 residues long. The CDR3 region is CASTQGGRHTDTQYF. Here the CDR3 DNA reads TGCGCCAGCACCCAGGGAGGACGGCACACAGATACGCAGTATTTT.

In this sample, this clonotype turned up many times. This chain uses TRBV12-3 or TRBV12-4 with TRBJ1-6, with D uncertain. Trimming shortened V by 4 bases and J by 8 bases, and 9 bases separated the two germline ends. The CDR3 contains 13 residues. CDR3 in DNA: TGTGCCAGCAGTTCCCTGGAAGATTCACCCCTCCACTTT. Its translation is CASSSLEDSPLHF.

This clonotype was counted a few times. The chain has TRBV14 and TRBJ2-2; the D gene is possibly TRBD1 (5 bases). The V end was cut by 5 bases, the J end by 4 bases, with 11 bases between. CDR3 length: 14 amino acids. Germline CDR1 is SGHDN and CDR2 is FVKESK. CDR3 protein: CASSSQGTTGELFF. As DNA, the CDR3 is TGTGCCAGCAGCTCTCAGGGAACCACCGGGGAGCTGTTTTTT.

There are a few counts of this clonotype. The CDR3 spells CASSFHSRANNYGYTF. CDR3 nucleotides: TGTGCCAGCAGTTTTCACTCAAGAGCCAATAACTATGGCTACACCTTC. The rearrangement joins TRBV12-3 or TRBV12-4 to TRBJ1-2; no firm D call. V lost 3 bases and J lost 1, with 15 bases in between. This CDR3 has 16 amino acids.

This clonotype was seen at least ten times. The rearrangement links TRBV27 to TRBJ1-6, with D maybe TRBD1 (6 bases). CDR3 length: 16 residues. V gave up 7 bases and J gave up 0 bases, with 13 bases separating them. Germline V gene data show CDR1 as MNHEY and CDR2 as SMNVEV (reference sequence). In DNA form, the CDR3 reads TGTGCCAGCACCTCACAGACAGGCTCCTATAATTCACCCCTCCACTTT. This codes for CASTSQTGSYNSPLHF.

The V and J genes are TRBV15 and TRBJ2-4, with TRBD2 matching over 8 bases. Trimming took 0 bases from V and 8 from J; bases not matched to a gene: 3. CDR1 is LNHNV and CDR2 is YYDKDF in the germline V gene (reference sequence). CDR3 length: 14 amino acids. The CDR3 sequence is CATSRDPGGDIQYF. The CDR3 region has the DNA TGTGCCACCAGCAGAGATCCCGGGGGGGACATTCAGTACTTC.

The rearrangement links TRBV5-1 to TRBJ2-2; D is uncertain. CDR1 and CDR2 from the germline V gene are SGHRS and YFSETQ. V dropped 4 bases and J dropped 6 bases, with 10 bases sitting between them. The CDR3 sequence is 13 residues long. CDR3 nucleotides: TGCGCCAGCAGCCCGAGGACGGCCGGGGAGCTGTTTTTT. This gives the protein CASSPRTAGELFF. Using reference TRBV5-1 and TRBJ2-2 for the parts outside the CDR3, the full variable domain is KAGVTQTPRYLIKTRGQQVTLSCSPISGHRSVSWYQQTPGQGLQFLFEYFSETQRNKGNFPGRFSGRQFSNSRSEMNVSTLELGDSALYLCASSPRTAGELFFGEGSRLTVL.

The CDR3 is CASSGKQGRLGETQYF. The CDR3 nucleotides read TGTGCCAGCAGTGGCAAACAGGGGCGATTAGGAGAGACCCAGTACTTC. The V gene is TRBV27, the J gene TRBJ2-5, with 7 bases aligning to TRBD1. Losses at the gene ends were 5 bases for V and 4 bases for J; bases not matched to a gene: 13. Looked up from germline, CDR1 is MNHEY and CDR2 is SMNVEV (reference sequence). The CDR3 covers 16 residues.

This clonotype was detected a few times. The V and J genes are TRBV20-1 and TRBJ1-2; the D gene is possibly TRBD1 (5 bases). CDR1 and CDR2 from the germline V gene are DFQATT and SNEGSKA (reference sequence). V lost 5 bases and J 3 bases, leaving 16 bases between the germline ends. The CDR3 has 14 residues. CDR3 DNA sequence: TGCAGTGCTCGCGGGGCAGGGCTAGACTATGGCTACACCTTC. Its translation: CSARGAGLDYGYTF.

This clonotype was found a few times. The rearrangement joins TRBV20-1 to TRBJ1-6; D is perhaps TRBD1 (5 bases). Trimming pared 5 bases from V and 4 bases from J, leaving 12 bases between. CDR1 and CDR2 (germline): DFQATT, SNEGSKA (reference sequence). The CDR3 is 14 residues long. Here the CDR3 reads CSAEGPSYNSPLHF. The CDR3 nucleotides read TGCAGTGCTGAGGGGCCCTCTTATAATTCACCCCTCCACTTT.

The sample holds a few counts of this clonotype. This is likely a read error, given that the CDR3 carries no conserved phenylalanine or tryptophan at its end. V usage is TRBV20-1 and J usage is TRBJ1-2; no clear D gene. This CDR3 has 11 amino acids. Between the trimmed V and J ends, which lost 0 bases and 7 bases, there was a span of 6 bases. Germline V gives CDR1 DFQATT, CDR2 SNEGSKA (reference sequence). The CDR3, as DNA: TGCAGTGCTAGAGAAGGTGGTGGCTACACCTCC. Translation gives CSAREGGGYTS.

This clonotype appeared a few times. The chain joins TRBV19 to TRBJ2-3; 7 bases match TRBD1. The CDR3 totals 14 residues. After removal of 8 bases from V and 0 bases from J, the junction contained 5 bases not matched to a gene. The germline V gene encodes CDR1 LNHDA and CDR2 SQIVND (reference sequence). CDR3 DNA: TGTGCCAGTCAAGGGACAGCCAGCACAGATACGCAGTATTTT. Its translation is CASQGTASTDTQYF.

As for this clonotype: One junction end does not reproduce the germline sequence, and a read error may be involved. CDR3 sequence (DNA): TGTGCCAGCAGCTACGCTAGGTCGTCCGGGGAGCAGTTTTTT. The encoded protein is CASSYARSSGEQFF. The rearrangement uses TRBV5-4 and TRBJ2-2; maybe TRBD2 (5 bases). This CDR3 region has 14 residues. CDR1 is SGHNT, CDR2 YYREEE, per germline (reference sequence).

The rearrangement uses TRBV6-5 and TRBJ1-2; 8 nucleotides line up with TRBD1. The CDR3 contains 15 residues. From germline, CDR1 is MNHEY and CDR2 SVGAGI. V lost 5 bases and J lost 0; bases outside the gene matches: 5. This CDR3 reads CASSTGTGPNYGYTF. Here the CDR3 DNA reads TGTGCCAGCAGTACCGGGACAGGCCCTAACTATGGCTACACCTTC.

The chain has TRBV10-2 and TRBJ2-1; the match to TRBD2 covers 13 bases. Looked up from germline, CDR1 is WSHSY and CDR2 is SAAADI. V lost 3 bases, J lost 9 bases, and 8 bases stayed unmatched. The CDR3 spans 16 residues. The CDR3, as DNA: TGCGCCAGCAGTGACACCGGGACTAGCGGGGTGTTTGAGCAGTTCTTC. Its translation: CASSDTGTSGVFEQFF.

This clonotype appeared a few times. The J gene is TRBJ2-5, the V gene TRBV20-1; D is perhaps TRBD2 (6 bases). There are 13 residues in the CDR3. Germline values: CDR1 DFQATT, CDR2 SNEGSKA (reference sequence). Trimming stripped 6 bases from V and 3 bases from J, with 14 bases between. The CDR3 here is CSAPRDFKETQYF. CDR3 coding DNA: TGCAGTGCCCCCCGGGACTTCAAAGAGACCCAGTACTTC.

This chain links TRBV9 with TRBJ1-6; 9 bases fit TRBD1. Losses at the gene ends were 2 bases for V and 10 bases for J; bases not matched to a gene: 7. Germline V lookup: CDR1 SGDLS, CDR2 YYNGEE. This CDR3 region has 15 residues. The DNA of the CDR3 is TGTGCCAGCAGCGTCGATGGACAGGGGAGCTCACCCCTCCACTTT. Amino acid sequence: CASSVDGQGSSPLHF.

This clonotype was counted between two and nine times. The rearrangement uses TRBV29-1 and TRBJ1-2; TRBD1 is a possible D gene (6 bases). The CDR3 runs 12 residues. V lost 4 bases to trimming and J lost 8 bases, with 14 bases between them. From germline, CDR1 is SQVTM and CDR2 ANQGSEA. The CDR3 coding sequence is TGCAGCGTTGTATCGGAGACAGGAGGCTACACCTTC. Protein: CSVVSETGGYTF.